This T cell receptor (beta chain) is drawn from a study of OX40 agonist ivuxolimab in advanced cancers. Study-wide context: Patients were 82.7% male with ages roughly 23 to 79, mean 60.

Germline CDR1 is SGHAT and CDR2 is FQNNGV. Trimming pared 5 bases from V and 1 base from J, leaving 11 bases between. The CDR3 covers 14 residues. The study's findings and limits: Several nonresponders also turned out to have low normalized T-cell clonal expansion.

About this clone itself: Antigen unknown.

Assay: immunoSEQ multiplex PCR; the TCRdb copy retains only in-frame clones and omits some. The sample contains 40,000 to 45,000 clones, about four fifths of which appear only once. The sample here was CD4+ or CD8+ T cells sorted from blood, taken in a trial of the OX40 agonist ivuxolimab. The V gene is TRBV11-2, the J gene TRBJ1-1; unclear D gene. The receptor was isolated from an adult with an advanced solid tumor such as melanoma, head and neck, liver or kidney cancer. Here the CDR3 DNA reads TGTGCCAGCAGCCTTCAGACGGCGAACACTGAAGCTTTCTTT. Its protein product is CASSLQTANTEAFF. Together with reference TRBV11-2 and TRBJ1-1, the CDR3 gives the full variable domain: EAGVAQSPRYKIIEKRQSVAFWCNPISGHATLYWYQQILGQGPKLLIQFQNNGVVDDSQLPKDRFSAERLKGVDSTLKIQPAKLEDSAVYLCASSLQTANTEAFFGQGTRLTVV.